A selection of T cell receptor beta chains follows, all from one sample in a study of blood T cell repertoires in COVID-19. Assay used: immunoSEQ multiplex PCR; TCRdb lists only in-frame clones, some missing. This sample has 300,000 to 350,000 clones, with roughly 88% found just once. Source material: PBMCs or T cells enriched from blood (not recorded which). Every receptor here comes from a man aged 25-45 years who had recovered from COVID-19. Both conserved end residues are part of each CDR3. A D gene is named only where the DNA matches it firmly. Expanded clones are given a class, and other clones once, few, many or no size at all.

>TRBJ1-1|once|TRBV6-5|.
TGTGCCAGCAGTTACGCTCGACAGATAATGAACACTGAAGCTTTCTTT
CASSYARQIMNTEAFF
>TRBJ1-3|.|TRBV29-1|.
TGCAGCGCCTCCACAGGGGGAAACACCATATATTTT
CSASTGGNTIYF
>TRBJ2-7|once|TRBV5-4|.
TGTGCCAGCAGCTTGGAGGCAGGCCCGTACGAGCAGTACTTC
CASSLEAGPYEQYF
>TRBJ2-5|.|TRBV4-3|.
TGCGCCAGCAGCCATGGGGGCCGACCCCCAGAGACCCAGTACTTC
CASSHGGRPPETQYF
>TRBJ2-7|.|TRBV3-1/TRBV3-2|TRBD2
TGTGCCAGCAGCCAAAGCGGGGGGCCGAACGAGCAGTACTTC
CASSQSGGPNEQYF
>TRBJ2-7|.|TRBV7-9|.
TGTGCCAGCGGAAGAGGGCCTAACTCCTACGAGCAGTACTTC
CASGRGPNSYEQYF
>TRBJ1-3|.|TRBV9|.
TGTGCCAGCAGCCGGACAGCCGATTCTGGAAACACCATATATTTT
CASSRTADSGNTIYF
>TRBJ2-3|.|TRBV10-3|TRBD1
TGTGCCATCAGGGAGGGGACAGGGCGGGGCTCAGATACGCAGTATTTT
CAIREGTGRGSDTQYF
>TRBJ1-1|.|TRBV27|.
TGTGCCAGCAGTTTATTGCCGGGTGCTGAAGCTTTCTTT
CASSLLPGAEAFF
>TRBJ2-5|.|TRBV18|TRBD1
TGTGCCAGCTCACCACGTGGGACAGGGGGGGAGACCCAGTACTTC
CASSPRGTGGETQYF
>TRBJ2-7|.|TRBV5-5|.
TGTGCCAGCAGCTTGGGACATCCCTCCTACGAGCAGTACTTC
CASSLGHPSYEQYF
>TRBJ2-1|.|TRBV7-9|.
TGTGCCAGCAGCTTAACAGATAACAATGAGCAGTTCTTC
CASSLTDNNEQFF
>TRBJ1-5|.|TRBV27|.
TGTGCCAGCAGTTTAAGGGGTGGAAATCAGCCCCAGCATTTT
CASSLRGGNQPQHF
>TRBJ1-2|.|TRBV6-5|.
TGTGCCAGCAGACCACAGGGTACTGGCTACACCTTC
CASRPQGTGYTF
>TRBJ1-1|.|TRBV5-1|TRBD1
TGCGCCAGCAGCTTGGATCAGGGGGGGAACACTGAAGCTTTCTTT
CASSLDQGGNTEAFF
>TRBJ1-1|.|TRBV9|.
TGTGCCAGCAGCGTAGCTACGGGCGGGAGAGGGAACACTGAAGCTTTCTTT
CASSVATGGRGNTEAFF
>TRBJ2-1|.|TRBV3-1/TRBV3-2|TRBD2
TGTGCCAGCAGCCAGGGGACTAGCGGGGGGGATGAGCAGTTCTTC
CASSQGTSGGDEQFF
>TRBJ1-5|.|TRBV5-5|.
TGTGCCAGCAGCTTAAGGGCGGGGATCGGTCAGCCCCAGCATTTT
CASSLRAGIGQPQHF
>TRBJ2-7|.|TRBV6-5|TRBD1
TGTGCCAGCAGTTGGGACAGGGGAGCATACGAGCAGTACTTC
CASSWDRGAYEQYF
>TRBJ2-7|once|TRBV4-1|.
TGCGCCAGCAGCCAAGCCCAGGATACTTACGAGCAGTACTTC
CASSQAQDTYEQYF
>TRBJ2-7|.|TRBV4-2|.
TGTGCCAGCAGCCAAGACTTCTCGGGTTACGAGCAGTACTTC
CASSQDFSGYEQYF
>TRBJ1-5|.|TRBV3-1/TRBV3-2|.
TGTGCCAGCAGCCAAGAGTTTGCGGCGGGTCAGCCCCAGCATTTT
CASSQEFAAGQPQHF
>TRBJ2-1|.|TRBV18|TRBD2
TGTGCCAGCTCACCGACAGGGACTAGCGTCTACAATGAGCAGTTCTTC
CASSPTGTSVYNEQFF
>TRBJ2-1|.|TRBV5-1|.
TGCGCCAGCAGCCAGGCTTGGGGGCGTACAATCGATGAGCAGTTCTTC
CASSQAWGRTIDEQFF
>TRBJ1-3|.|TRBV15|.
TGTGCCACTAGGGGAACCGATCACTCTGGAAACACCATATATTTT
CATRGTDHSGNTIYF